The T cell receptor (beta chain) described here comes from a study of blood T cell repertoires in COVID-19. Methods used by the authors: Reference gene primer amplification gave estimated nucleated cell counts. Method: immunoSEQ multiplex PCR; TCRdb's copy keeps in-frame clones and lacks some. V and J calls plus clone size are reproduced from that table; the DNA served to infer D and trimming. Of 90,000 to 150,000 clones listed, 60% to 85% are singletons. V was pared by 5 bases and J by 0 bases, with 13 bases between. CDR3 length: 15 amino acids. The germline gives CDR1 SGHTA, CDR2 FQGNSA. The TCR comes from a man in his 70s with acute or convalescent COVID-19. V usage is TRBV7-2 and J usage is TRBJ1-2, with D perhaps TRBD1 (5 bases). The specimen sequenced was peripheral blood. CDR3 protein: CASSTFPGANYGYTF. The CDR3 nucleotides read TGTGCCAGCAGCACTTTCCCGGGGGCTAACTATGGCTACACCTTC. The variable domain in full, completed from reference TRBV7-2 and TRBJ1-2, reads GAGVSQSPSNKVTEKGKDVELRCDPISGHTALYWYRQSLGQGLEFLIYFQGNSAPDKSGLPSDRFSAERTGGSVSTLTIQRTQQEDSAVYLCASSTFPGANYGYTFGSGTRLTVV.